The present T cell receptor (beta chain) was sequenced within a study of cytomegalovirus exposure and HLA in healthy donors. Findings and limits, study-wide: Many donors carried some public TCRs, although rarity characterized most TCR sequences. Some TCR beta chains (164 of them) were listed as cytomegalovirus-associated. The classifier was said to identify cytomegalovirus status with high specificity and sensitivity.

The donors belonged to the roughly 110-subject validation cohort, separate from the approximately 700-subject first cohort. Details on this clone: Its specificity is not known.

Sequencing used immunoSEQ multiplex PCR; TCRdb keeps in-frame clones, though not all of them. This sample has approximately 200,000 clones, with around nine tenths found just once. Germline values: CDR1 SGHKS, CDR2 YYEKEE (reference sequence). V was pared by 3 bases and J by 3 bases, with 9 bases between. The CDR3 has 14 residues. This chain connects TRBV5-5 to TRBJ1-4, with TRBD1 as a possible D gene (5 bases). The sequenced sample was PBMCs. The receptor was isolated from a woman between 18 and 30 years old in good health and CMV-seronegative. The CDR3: CASSSGRSNEKLFF. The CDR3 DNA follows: TGTGCCAGCAGCTCAGGGAGGTCTAATGAAAAACTGTTTTTT. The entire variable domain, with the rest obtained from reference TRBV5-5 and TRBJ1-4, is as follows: DAGVTQSPTHLIKTRGQQVTLRCSPISGHKSVSWYQQVLGQGPQFIFQYYEKEERGRGNFPDRFSARQFPNYSSELNVNALLLGDSALYLCASSSGRSNEKLFFGSGTQLSVL.